This T cell receptor (beta chain) was found in a study of blood T cell repertoires in COVID-19. Study overall: Researchers got acute and convalescent COVID-19 samples from the United States, Italy and Spain. T cells, B-cell-depleted T cells, or PBMCs supplied cDNA or gDNA.

Enrolled during active infection, Seattle patients were then followed longitudinally. This clone was seen a handful of times. In the authors' methods: For nucleated cells, counts were estimated from reference gene primer amplification. Assay: immunoSEQ multiplex PCR; the TCRdb copy retains only in-frame clones and omits some. Clone size and V and J calls were adopted from that table, with D and trimming inferred from the DNA. Here the sample spans tens of thousands of clones, roughly 79% being singletons. This CDR3 contains 13 residues. The V gene end was trimmed by 4 bases and the J gene end by 7 bases; junction bases not matched to a gene: 6. CDR1 is LGHDT, CDR2 YNNKEL, per germline (reference sequence).

V is TRBV3-1 (or the pseudogene TRBV3-2) and J is TRBJ1-1, with TRBD1 matching 7 bases. The clonotype was recovered from a man at least 80 years old with COVID-19, enrolled during active disease. The sample taken for sequencing was peripheral blood. The CDR3 protein is CASSPTGNSEAFF. As DNA, the CDR3 is TGTGCCAGCAGCCCGACAGGGAATAGTGAAGCTTTCTTT.